This is a list of T cell receptor beta chains from one sample in a study of T cell repertoires in cytomegalovirus infection. MiXCR, applied by TCRdb to the reads, yields one record per CDR3 protein. The table lists approximately 100,000 distinct CDR3 sequences, about 28% of them singletons, with about 81% in the top ten. No antigen has been assigned to these receptors. Sequences were derived from CD8+ T cells from cultured PBMCs, sampled from culture after CMV antigen stimulation. Source of these receptors: a human donor in good health (CMV status not recorded). Some clones in this sample may be carry-over from other donors' samples. Both conserved end residues are part of each CDR3.

length	J	V	CDR3
12	TRBJ1-1	TRBV7-8	CASSLVDTEAFF
15	TRBJ2-1	TRBV25-1	CASSEFLVGYNEQFF
15	TRBJ1-3	TRBV12-3/TRBV12-4	CASRPDVHSGNTIYF
12	TRBJ1-1	TRBV5-6	CASSAGTVEAFF
15	TRBJ1-3	TRBV20-1	CSARDRDLKGNTIYF
17	TRBJ2-1	TRBV2	CASSEFGGGGSKNEQFF
16	TRBJ2-1	TRBV10-3	CAISGPAGGADNEQFF
14	TRBJ2-7	TRBV20-1	CSGTKGDTSEEQYF
13	TRBJ2-3	TRBV4-1	CASLDTSTDTQYF
15	TRBJ2-7	TRBV28	CASSFRGGLAYEQYF
11	TRBJ2-7	TRBV2	CASRTTYEQYF
13	TRBJ1-5	TRBV2	CASSVGVDQPQHF
15	TRBJ2-7	TRBV7-2	CASSSIGAFSYEQYF
14	TRBJ2-3	TRBV5-6	CASSLELYTDTQYF
16	TRBJ1-1	TRBV9	CASSASGTDLYTEAFF
15	TRBJ1-3	TRBV6-1	CASSEVGSSGNTIYF
13	TRBJ2-1	TRBV20-1	CSARDLDNREQFF
14	TRBJ2-2	TRBV7-9	CASSSPGSTGELFF
14	TRBJ2-2	TRBV27	CASRSGGKTGELFF
12	TRBJ2-7	TRBV12-3/TRBV12-4	CASSWDGYEQYF